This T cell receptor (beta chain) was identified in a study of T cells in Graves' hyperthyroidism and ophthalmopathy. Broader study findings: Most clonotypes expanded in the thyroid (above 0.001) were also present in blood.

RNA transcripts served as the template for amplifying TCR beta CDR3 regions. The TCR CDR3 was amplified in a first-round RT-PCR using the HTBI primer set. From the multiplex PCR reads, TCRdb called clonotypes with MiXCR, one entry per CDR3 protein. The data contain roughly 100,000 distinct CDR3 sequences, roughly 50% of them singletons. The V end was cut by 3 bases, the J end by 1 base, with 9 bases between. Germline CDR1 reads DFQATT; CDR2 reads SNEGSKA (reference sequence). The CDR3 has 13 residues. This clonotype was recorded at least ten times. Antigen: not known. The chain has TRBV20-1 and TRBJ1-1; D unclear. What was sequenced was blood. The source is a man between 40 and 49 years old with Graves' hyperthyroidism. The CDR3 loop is CSASREANTEAFF. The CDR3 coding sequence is TGCAGTGCTAGTCGGGAGGCGAACACTGAAGCTTTCTTT.